The clone carrying this T cell receptor beta chain appeared a few times. The antigen is unknown. These data come from a study of PD-1 blockade in classical Hodgkin lymphoma. Broader study findings: For complete responders, baseline diversity was comparable to that of newly diagnosed patients.

V trimming: 2 bases; J trimming: 7 bases; junction bases outside the gene matches: 11. CDR1 and CDR2 from the germline V gene are MDHEN and SYDVKM. This CDR3 is 17 amino acids long. Here immunoSEQ multiplex PCR was the method, and the copy in TCRdb shows in-frame clones only, minus some. The sample gives approximately 19,000 clones, more than 65% of which show up once; approximately 20% is in the top ten. The sample's time point: cycle 4 day 1 (C4D1), after around six weeks of nivolumab. Every patient was affected by relapse after autologous stem cell transplantation, while exposure to brentuximab vedotin was not uniform.

The V and J genes are TRBV28 and TRBJ2-1, with 10 bases that match TRBD2. The starting material was peripheral blood mononuclear cells (PBMCs), obtained before the fourth cycle of nivolumab. This sequence was found in a human donor with classical Hodgkin lymphoma. Written as DNA, the CDR3 is TGTGCCAGCAGTTTAGTTTTCGGAGCGGGGGGGCTGAATGAGCAGTTCTTC. Translation gives CASSLVFGAGGLNEQFF.